Reported below is one T cell receptor (beta chain). Its antigen is unidentified. The CDR3 loop spans 13 amino acids. The V end was cut by 5 bases, the J end by 1 base, with 8 bases between. Germline CDR1 and CDR2: ENHRY and SYGVKD. Treatment given: 15 to 20 received Ad26.COV2.S at low or high dose, single or two shots; several received placebo; per-sample allocation not given. Specimens were obtained on day 63 following the first vaccine or placebo injection. The data stem from a study of Ad26.COV2.S vaccination and SARS-CoV-2 variants. Findings and limits, study-wide: Substantial breadth was reportedly displayed by spike-specific CD8+ and CD4+ T cell responses after vaccination. Higher spike-specific TCR breadth was found in vaccine recipients than in placebo recipients.

Using immunoSEQ multiplex PCR, the repertoire was profiled, and TCRdb retains in-frame clones only, with some absent. The table includes about 390,000 clones, approximately 86% detected once. This TCR was recovered from a person between 18 and 65 years old who received the Ad26.COV2.S COVID-19 vaccine or a placebo. V and J are TRBV10-3 and TRBJ1-1, with D unclear. The source was peripheral blood, collected in a trial of Ad26.COV2.S vaccine versus placebo. DNA of the CDR3: TGTGCCATCAGTAGAGAGACGAACACTGAAGCTTTCTTT. Its translation: CAISRETNTEAFF.